This record looks at one T cell receptor beta chain sequence and its context. This clone was detected only once. Its antigen remains undetermined. Base qualities were left out, and no much larger clone turns up one base away. The source of the sample is a study of cytomegalovirus exposure and HLA in healthy donors (dated by TCRdb to about 2017). Regarding the research as a whole: A later analysis indicated that the 90 to 150 validation repertoires were generated on the platform also employed for the 666 repertoires of the first cohort. The study was designed to test whether signatures of past pathogen exposure could be identified by cataloging public T cell receptors. Along with the 666-subject first cohort, a separate validation cohort of over 90 different subjects was used. To predict cytomegalovirus infection status, the study combined high-throughput TCR immunosequencing, statistical association of individual TCRs with disease status, and machine learning.

The donors were included in the validation cohort of some 120 subjects, a group kept apart from the 666-subject first cohort. The CDR1 and CDR2 encoded by the germline V gene are SGHVS and FNYEAQ. The CDR3 holds 15 amino acids from the cysteine to the phenylalanine. The only DNA kept is the CDR3, 45 bases in frame from the first base. V loses 1 base at its end and J loses 4 bases; junction bases beyond the gene matches: 4. The receptor library was made with the immunoSEQ multiplex PCR assay. Processing in the source paper ran as follows. A statistical classification framework was built for diagnosing cytomegalovirus status from the catalog of TCR beta chain sequences. TCRdb stores this immuneACCESS table with in-frame sequences only. Part of the clones is absent; in the studies checked, under half of the shortfall reflects unresolved V genes, and no reason is known for the rest. The D gene and trimming were derived from the DNA, and the V and J assignments and clone size from that table. The sample table contains about 120,000 clones; only one count was recorded for 80% to 90% of them. The ten largest account for around 1.1% of the sample.

Points the paper makes about the study in general: Subsequent analysis determined that TCRs grouped into clusters in the first cohort also showed a tendency toward co-occurrence across the approximately 120 validation repertoires, and 94% of cluster scores exceeded 0. Most TCR sequences were observed very rarely across donors, whereas some public TCRs were present in many individuals. A few of the identified cytomegalovirus-associated TCR beta chains were confirmed in vitro to be specific for cytomegalovirus antigens. A later analysis lacked HLA typing for the validation cohort, so it scored co-occurrence in that cohort across all 110 or so repertoires. The authors suggested that the approach could potentially be generalized to other disease states and immunological phenotypes. The study gave a list of 150 to 200 TCR beta chains associated with cytomegalovirus. The classifier was reported to diagnose cytomegalovirus status with high specificity and sensitivity in both the original cohort and the validation cohort.

The rearrangement joined TRBV7-6 to TRBJ1-5; a stretch of 7 junction bases matches TRBD1. Sequencing was done on a sample of PBMCs. The TCR originated in a woman aged 18-29 years in good health and CMV-seronegative. CDR3 sequence: CASSLGQGWNQPQHF. In nucleotides, the sequence is TGTGCCAGCAGCTTAGGACAGGGTTGGAATCAGCCCCAGCATTTT.